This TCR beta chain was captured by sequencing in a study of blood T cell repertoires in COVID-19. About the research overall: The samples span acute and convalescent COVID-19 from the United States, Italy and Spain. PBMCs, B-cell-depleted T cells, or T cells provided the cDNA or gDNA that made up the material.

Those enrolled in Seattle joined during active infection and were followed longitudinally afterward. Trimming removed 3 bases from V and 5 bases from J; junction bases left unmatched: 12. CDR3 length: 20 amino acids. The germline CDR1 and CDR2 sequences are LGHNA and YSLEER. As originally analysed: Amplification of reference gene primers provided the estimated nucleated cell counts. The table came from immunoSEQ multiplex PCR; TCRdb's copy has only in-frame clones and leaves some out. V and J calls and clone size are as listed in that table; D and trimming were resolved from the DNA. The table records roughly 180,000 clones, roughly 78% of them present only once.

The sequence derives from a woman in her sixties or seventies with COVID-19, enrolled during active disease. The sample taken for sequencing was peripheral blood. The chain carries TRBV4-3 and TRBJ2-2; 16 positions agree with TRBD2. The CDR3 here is CASSQESPGLAGGRTGELFF. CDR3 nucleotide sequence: TGCGCCAGCAGCCAGGAATCTCCGGGACTAGCGGGAGGGAGAACCGGGGAGCTGTTTTTT.